These 20 T cell receptor beta chains were all obtained from the same sample, sequenced in a study of control samples from healthy donors and cancer patients. Using immunoSEQ multiplex PCR, the repertoire was profiled, and TCRdb retains in-frame clones only, with some absent. The sample records approximately 85,000 clones, 85% to 90% being singletons. What was sequenced was blood. These receptors originate from a woman aged 55-75 years in good health.

The chain has TRBV7-3 and TRBJ1-6, with no clear D. The CDR3 extends over 15 amino acids. V lost 0 bases and J lost 4, with 7 bases in between. CDR1 and CDR2 (germline): SGHTA, FQGTGA. CDR3 DNA: TGTGCCAGCAGCTTAACTAGTATTTATAATTCACCCCTCCACTTT. This encodes CASSLTSIYNSPLHF.

The V call is TRBV4-2, the J call TRBJ1-6; the D is unclear. Germline V lookup: CDR1 LGHNA, CDR2 YNFKEQ. Trimming took 2 bases from V and 0 from J, leaving 11 bases between them. This CDR3 is 17 amino acids long. This chain's CDR3 is CASSQTDWSSYNSPLHF. CDR3 coding DNA: TGTGCCAGCAGCCAAACGGACTGGAGCTCCTATAATTCACCCCTCCACTTT.

The J gene is TRBJ2-1, the V gene TRBV27, with 11 bases matching TRBD1. V shed 7 bases and J 7 bases; nucleotides not matched to a gene: 21. Germline V gene sequence: CDR1 MNHEY, CDR2 SMNVEV (reference sequence). The CDR3 sequence is 19 residues long. DNA of the CDR3: TGTGCCAGCACCCCCCAGGAGGACAGGGGGCGCACGGGAGGTAATGAGCAGTTCTTC. Translated, it gives CASTPQEDRGRTGGNEQFF.

The CDR3 here is CASSRQVNTEAFF. The CDR3 bases are TGTGCCAGTAGTAGGCAGGTAAACACTGAAGCTTTCTTT. The V gene is TRBV19, the J gene TRBJ1-1; no reliable D call. The CDR3 contains 13 residues. Per the germline V gene, CDR1 is LNHDA and CDR2 is SQIVND (reference sequence). Trimming pared 4 bases from V and 2 bases from J, leaving 8 bases between. Full variable domain (remainder filled in from reference TRBV19 and TRBJ1-1): DGGITQSPKYLFRKEGQNVTLSCEQNLNHDAMYWYRQDPGQGLRLIYYSQIVNDFQKGDIAEGYSVSREKKESFPLTVTSAQKNPTAFYLCASSRQVNTEAFFGQGTRLTVV.

The rearrangement joins TRBV5-5 to TRBJ2-6; possibly TRBD1 or TRBD2 for D (5 bases each). This CDR3 comprises 19 residues. Between the trimmed V and J ends, which lost 4 bases and 2 bases, there was a span of 22 bases. Germline CDR1 SGHKS, CDR2 YYEKEE (reference sequence). CDR3 sequence reads: CASSPRFRLGDAGANVLTF. CDR3 nucleotides: TGTGCCAGCAGCCCCCGGTTCCGGTTGGGGGATGCTGGGGCCAACGTCCTGACTTTC.

The rearrangement links TRBV28 to TRBJ1-2, with D perhaps matching TRBD1 (6 bases). The CDR3 is 14 amino acids. V lost 2 bases and J lost 8, with 15 bases in between. Germline loops: CDR1 MDHEN, CDR2 SYDVKM. CDR3 amino acids: CASSLIGTNSGYTF. The CDR3 coding sequence is TGTGCCAGCAGTTTAATCGGGACAAACTCGGGCTACACCTTC.

The chain has TRBV6-5 and TRBJ2-7; TRBD2 might be the D (6 bases). CDR3 length: 12 amino acids. From germline, CDR1 is MNHEY and CDR2 SVGAGI. The germline V and J ends were trimmed by 4 bases and 4 bases, with 8 bases remaining between them. The CDR3 protein is CASSSTRYEQYF. CDR3 DNA: TGTGCCAGCAGTTCGACTAGATACGAGCAGTACTTC.

This clone has only a few counts. The chain recombines TRBV11-3 with TRBJ1-5, with a weak D call TRBD1 (5 bases). The V gene's germline CDR1 is SGHNT and CDR2 YENEEA. V lost 5 bases, J lost 5 bases, and 10 bases lay in between. This CDR3 contains 13 residues. The CDR3 here is CASSQDTDQPQHF. The CDR3 DNA follows: TGTGCCAGCAGCCAGGACACGGATCAGCCCCAGCATTTT.

The chain has TRBV16 and TRBJ2-7, with TRBD2 as a possible D gene (5 bases). The CDR3 runs to 14 residues. Germline CDR1 and CDR2: KGHSY and FQNENV. Trimming removed 4 bases from V and 6 bases from J, with 16 bases in between. CDR3 protein: CASSPEGPYCEQYF. The CDR3 DNA sequence: TGTGCCAGCAGCCCCGAGGGCCCCTACTGCGAGCAGTACTTC.

V gene TRBV12-2 combines with J gene TRBJ1-4; TRBD1, the table's D call, lacks a check against the DNA. TRBV12-2 is reported as a pseudogene. The CDR3 contains 17 residues. This CDR3 reads CASRLAEGTATNEKLFF. For the CDR3, the DNA is TGTGCAAGTCGCTTAGCGGAAGGGACAGCAACTAATGAAAAACTGTTTTTT.

The V call is TRBV28, the J call TRBJ2-7; D is unresolved. The germline V gene has CDR1 MDHEN and CDR2 SYDVKM. Trimming removed 6 bases from V and 4 bases from J, with 10 bases in between. The CDR3 has 12 amino acids. Here the CDR3 DNA reads TGTGCCAGCAGCCTTATCGGATACGAGCAGTACTTC. Its protein product is CASSLIGYEQYF.

The genes are TRBV2 and TRBJ1-1; D uncertain. V was trimmed by 4 bases and J by 1 base, leaving 10 bases between them. Germline V gene data show CDR1 as SNHLY and CDR2 as FYNNEI. This CDR3 region has 14 residues. The CDR3 spells CASSVGNGNTEAFF. The CDR3 DNA reads as TGTGCCAGCAGTGTAGGGAACGGGAACACTGAAGCTTTCTTT.

In this sample, this clone turned up once. The chain has TRBV11-2 and TRBJ1-1; 10 bases are a match to TRBD1. This CDR3 has 15 amino acids. Trimming cost V 6 bases and J 4 bases; bases outside gene matches: 8. CDR1 and CDR2 from the germline V gene are SGHAT and FQNNGV. CDR3: CASSHRTGGSTEAFF. CDR3 coding DNA: TGTGCCAGCAGTCACAGGACAGGGGGGAGCACTGAAGCTTTCTTT.

This chain uses TRBV29-1 with TRBJ1-1; TRBD1 aligns across 8 bases. J lost 1 base, V lost 7 bases, and 8 bases had no gene match. This CDR3 spans 14 amino acids. Germline loops: CDR1 SQVTM, CDR2 ANQGSEA. The CDR3 bases are TGCAGCGGATTGGACAGGGTATCGAACACTGAAGCTTTCTTT. It codes for CSGLDRVSNTEAFF.

The genes are TRBV2 and TRBJ1-1; D call uncertain. Trimming took 2 bases from V and 1 from J, leaving 8 bases between them. Germline values: CDR1 SNHLY, CDR2 FYNNEI. The CDR3 extends over 14 amino acids. CDR3 in amino acids: CASSEMVANTEAFF. Here the CDR3 DNA reads TGTGCCAGCAGTGAAATGGTAGCGAACACTGAAGCTTTCTTT.

This chain joins TRBV27 and TRBJ1-5; possibly TRBD1 for D (5 bases). Trimming left V 5 bases short and J 6 bases short, with 14 bases between. Germline V gives CDR1 MNHEY, CDR2 SMNVEV (reference sequence). The CDR3 is made up of 14 amino acids. CDR3 bases: TGTGCCAGCAGTAGACTGGGGGTAAGTCAGCCCCAGCATTTT. Protein sequence: CASSRLGVSQPQHF.

CDR3 DNA sequence: TGTGCCACCAGTGCGCAGATACAAGAGACCCAGTACTTC. It codes for CATSAQIQETQYF. The chain carries TRBV24-1 and TRBJ2-5; no clear D. Trimming cost V 5 bases and J 2 bases, with 8 bases left between them. CDR1 and CDR2 (germline): KGHDR, SFDVKD. The CDR3 is 13 residues long.

The chain links TRBV12-3 or TRBV12-4 to TRBJ2-7; maybe TRBD2 (6 bases). The germline V and J ends were trimmed by 4 bases and 2 bases, with 9 bases remaining between them. CDR3 length: 13 amino acids. The CDR3 DNA is TGTGCCAGCAGTTCGGGACTGACCTACGAGCAGTACTTC. Protein sequence: CASSSGLTYEQYF.

This chain joins TRBV19 and TRBJ1-5; TRBD1 agrees at 12 bases. Trimming at V came to 7 bases and at J to 6 bases, leaving 10 bases not matched to a gene. This CDR3 spans 16 amino acids. CDR1 is LNHDA and CDR2 is SQIVND in the germline V gene (reference sequence). The CDR3 coding sequence is TGTGCCAGTACGAAGCCGGGACAGGGGGCACTTCAGCCCCAGCATTTT. Protein product: CASTKPGQGALQPQHF.

This clone was recorded once. J is TRBJ1-1 and V is TRBV29-1; no definite D call. The germline CDR1 and CDR2 sequences are SQVTM and ANQGSEA. V dropped 2 bases and J dropped 4 bases, with 17 bases sitting between them. This CDR3 spans 15 amino acids. The CDR3 is CSVELLRSVGTEAFF. The CDR3 DNA reads TGCAGCGTTGAACTGCTTAGGTCAGTGGGCACTGAAGCTTTCTTT.